The 20 T cell receptor beta chains presented below share a single source sample, sequenced in a study of T cells in tuberculosis (dated by TCRdb to the late 2010s). The method was the immunoSEQ multiplex PCR assay. TCRdb retrieved this table from immuneACCESS and kept in-frame rearrangements only. Not all clones are present; in checked studies, unresolved V genes account for under half, and no reason is known for the remainder. The sample table records about 25,000 clones; nearly 97% of these occur just once. About 8.5% of the sample is in the top ten clones. Source material: PBMCs. These receptors were collected from a donor aged 10-29 years with latent tuberculosis or without tuberculosis infection.

In this sample, this clone turned up once. The chain combines TRBV4-1 with TRBJ2-1; 14 bases agree with TRBD2. The CDR3 covers 15 residues. CDR1 MGHRA and CDR2 YSYEKL come from the germline V gene. V lost 4 bases and J lost 9; bases outside the gene matches: 5. CDR3 DNA sequence: TGCGCCAGCAGCCCGGGACTAGCGGGGGAGGGTGAGCAGTTCTTC. Protein sequence: CASSPGLAGEGEQFF.

The rearrangement links TRBV4-1 to TRBJ2-5, with a weak D call TRBD2 (5 bases). The CDR3 spans 13 residues. V lost 1 base and J lost 5, with 8 bases in between. Germline V gives CDR1 MGHRA, CDR2 YSYEKL. The CDR3 DNA follows: TGCGCCAGCAGCCAAGTTACGGGGGAGACCCAGTACTTC. Amino acid sequence: CASSQVTGETQYF.

The rearrangement uses TRBV11-3 and TRBJ2-5; no definite D call. The CDR3 contains 14 residues. Trimming removed 1 base from V and 2 bases from J, with 8 bases in between. The germline gives CDR1 SGHNT, CDR2 YENEEA. The CDR3 nucleotides read TGTGCCAGCAGCTTAGCCGCAGCGCAAGAGACCCAGTACTTC. Protein sequence: CASSLAAAQETQYF.

This clone was seen a single time. The chain carries TRBV28 and TRBJ2-1; no definite D call. The germline gives CDR1 MDHEN, CDR2 SYDVKM. Trimming stripped 9 bases from V and 3 bases from J, with 12 bases between. The CDR3 is 13 amino acids. In DNA form, the CDR3 reads TGTGCCAGTGAGTCTCGACACTACAATGAGCAGTTCTTC. Amino acids: CASESRHYNEQFF.

The genes are TRBV28 and TRBJ1-5, with a tentative D call TRBD1 (5 bases). The CDR3 has 13 residues. Between the trimmed V and J ends, which lost 9 bases and 2 bases, there was a span of 11 bases. Germline CDR1 and CDR2: MDHEN and SYDVKM. CDR3: CASQGEGNQPQHF. CDR3 coding DNA: TGTGCCAGTCAGGGCGAAGGCAATCAGCCCCAGCATTTT.

V gene TRBV5-1 combines with J gene TRBJ1-1; 8 nucleotides align to TRBD1. Losses at the gene ends were 2 bases for V and 4 bases for J; bases not matched to a gene: 13. This CDR3 comprises 17 residues. CDR1 and CDR2 from the germline V gene are SGHRS and YFSETQ. For the CDR3, the DNA is TGCGCCAGCAGCTTCGGGACAGGAGGAGGGATGAGCACTGAAGCTTTCTTT. Translation gives CASSFGTGGGMSTEAFF.

This clone appeared once. The genes are TRBV18 and TRBJ1-4, with no clear D. The V end lost 4 bases, the J end lost 2 bases, and 5 bases lay between the germline ends. Germline loops: CDR1 KGHSH, CDR2 LQKENI. CDR3 length: 13 residues. The CDR3 sequence is CASSRETNEKLFF. CDR3 nucleotide sequence: TGTGCCAGCTCACGAGAGACTAATGAAAAACTGTTTTTT.

V is TRBV5-5 and J is TRBJ1-5; TRBD1 matches 7 bases. Germline-derived CDR1 and CDR2 are SGHKS and YYEKEE (reference sequence). Losses at the gene ends were 2 bases for V and 3 bases for J; bases not matched to a gene: 8. CDR3 length: 16 residues. This CDR3 reads CASSLRFDRDNQPQHF. The CDR3 DNA reads as TGTGCCAGCAGCTTACGTTTTGACAGGGACAATCAGCCCCAGCATTTT.

This rearrangement joins TRBV21-1 to TRBJ2-6; the DNA was not compared with TRBD2, the D call given in the table. TRBV21-1 is annotated as a pseudogene. CDR3 size: 16 residues. The CDR3 nucleotides read TGTGCCAGCAGCCAACTGCCGGGACGGGGGTTTTACGTCCTGACTTTC. Translated, it gives CASSQLPGRGFYVLTF.

The chain couples TRBV5-1 to TRBJ1-2; 9 positions match TRBD1. Germline assignment: CDR1 SGHRS and CDR2 YFSETQ. Losses at the gene ends were 0 bases for V and 7 bases for J; bases not matched to a gene: 16. This CDR3 spans 18 amino acids. CDR3 bases: TGCGCCAGCAGCTTGGTTTTCAGCCTCGCGGACAGGGGTATTGGCTACACCTTC. This translates into CASSLVFSLADRGIGYTF.

The rearrangement uses TRBV5-1 and TRBJ1-2; the match to TRBD1 covers 7 bases. Per germline, CDR1 SGHRS and CDR2 YFSETQ. The CDR3 consists of 14 residues. V lost 4 bases, J lost 3 bases, and 6 bases stayed unmatched. The CDR3 DNA is TGCGCCAGCAGCCTACTAACAGGGGACTATGGCTACACCTTC. It specifies CASSLLTGDYGYTF. The variable domain in full, completed from reference TRBV5-1 and TRBJ1-2, reads KAGVTQTPRYLIKTRGQQVTLSCSPISGHRSVSWYQQTPGQGLQFLFEYFSETQRNKGNFPGRFSGRQFSNSRSEMNVSTLELGDSALYLCASSLLTGDYGYTFGSGTRLTVV.

The chain carries TRBV10-3 and TRBJ1-3; D perhaps matches TRBD1 (6 bases). The CDR3 consists of 14 residues. Between the trimmed V and J ends, which lost 1 base and 4 bases, there was a span of 8 bases. CDR1 and CDR2 (germline): ENHRY, SYGVKD. In DNA, the CDR3 is TGTGCCATCAGTGAGTGGGGGCAAGGAAACACCATATATTTT. This gives the protein CAISEWGQGNTIYF.

The CDR3 sequence: CASSRTLAKPTSTDTQYF. The DNA of the CDR3 is TGTGCCAGCAGTCGGACATTGGCCAAACCGACTAGCACAGATACGCAGTATTTT. The V gene is TRBV2, the J gene TRBJ2-3; D is perhaps TRBD1 (5 bases). CDR1 is SNHLY and CDR2 is FYNNEI in the germline V gene. The germline V and J ends were trimmed by 5 bases and 0 bases, with 21 bases remaining between them. The CDR3 runs to 18 residues. Together with reference TRBV2 and TRBJ2-3, the CDR3 gives the full variable domain: EPEVTQTPSHQVTQMGQEVILRCVPISNHLYFYWYRQILGQKVEFLVSFYNNEISEKSEIFDDQFSVERPDGSNFTLKIRSTKLEDSAMYFCASSRTLAKPTSTDTQYFGPGTRLTVL.

V is TRBV23-1 and J is TRBJ1-1; 9 bases are a match to TRBD1. TRBV23-1 is known as an ORF, though its function is uncertain. V lost 0 bases to trimming and J lost 4 bases; unmatched junction nucleotides: 6. The CDR3 runs to 16 residues. The CDR3 protein is CASSQSSDRGGTEAFF. In DNA form, the CDR3 reads TGCGCCAGCAGTCAATCGTCGGACAGGGGTGGCACTGAAGCTTTCTTT.

This clone was recorded once. V usage is TRBV4-1 and J usage is TRBJ2-3; 10 nucleotides agree with TRBD1. V shed 2 bases and J 2 bases; nucleotides not matched to a gene: 10. Germline CDR1 is MGHRA and CDR2 is YSYEKL. The CDR3 sequence is 18 residues long. CDR3 DNA: TGCGCCAGCAGCCAATCGGACCCCGGGACAGGGGCCACAGATACGCAGTATTTT. Its protein is CASSQSDPGTGATDTQYF.

This sequence joins TRBV5-1 and TRBJ2-1; TRBD1 matches 9 bases. Losses at the gene ends were 0 bases for V and 10 bases for J; bases not matched to a gene: 8. Germline CDR1 SGHRS, CDR2 YFSETQ. The CDR3 is 15 residues long. CDR3 nucleotide sequence: TGCGCCAGCAGCTTGGGGGACAGGGAGGAAAGGGAGCAGTTCTTC. The encoded protein is CASSLGDREEREQFF.

The chain recombines TRBV28 with TRBJ2-7, with 10 bases lining up with TRBD1. Germline V lookup: CDR1 MDHEN, CDR2 SYDVKM. There are 14 residues in the CDR3. V shed 5 bases and J 6 bases; nucleotides not matched to a gene: 7. CDR3 protein: CASSRPGQGREQYF. The DNA for the CDR3 is TGTGCCAGCAGTAGACCGGGACAGGGGCGCGAGCAGTACTTC.

This chain links TRBV29-1 with TRBJ1-1, with TRBD1 matching 7 bases. The CDR3 covers 11 residues. CDR1 and CDR2 (germline): SQVTM, ANQGSEA. J lost 11 bases, V lost 5 bases, and 8 bases had no gene match. CDR3 region: CSVNRGAEAFF. Written as DNA, the CDR3 is TGCAGCGTTAACAGGGGTGCAGAGGCTTTCTTT.

V usage is TRBV19 and J usage is TRBJ1-2; TRBD1 is a possible D gene (6 bases). V was shortened by 6 bases and J by 4 bases, with 12 bases between the two germline ends. This CDR3 is 13 amino acids long. CDR1 and CDR2 (germline): LNHDA, SQIVND (reference sequence). CDR3 bases: TGTGCCAGTAGGTCGGGGGGCGGCTATGGCTACACCTTC. It encodes CASRSGGGYGYTF.

J is TRBJ1-3 and V is TRBV5-4; 7 nucleotides agree with TRBD1. V trimming: 4 bases; J trimming: 4 bases; junction bases outside the gene matches: 5. Germline-derived CDR1 and CDR2 are SGHNT and YYREEE (reference sequence). This CDR3 has 14 residues. The CDR3 sequence: CASSVYRGGNTIYF. As DNA, the CDR3 is TGTGCCAGCAGCGTTTACAGGGGAGGAAACACCATATATTTT.